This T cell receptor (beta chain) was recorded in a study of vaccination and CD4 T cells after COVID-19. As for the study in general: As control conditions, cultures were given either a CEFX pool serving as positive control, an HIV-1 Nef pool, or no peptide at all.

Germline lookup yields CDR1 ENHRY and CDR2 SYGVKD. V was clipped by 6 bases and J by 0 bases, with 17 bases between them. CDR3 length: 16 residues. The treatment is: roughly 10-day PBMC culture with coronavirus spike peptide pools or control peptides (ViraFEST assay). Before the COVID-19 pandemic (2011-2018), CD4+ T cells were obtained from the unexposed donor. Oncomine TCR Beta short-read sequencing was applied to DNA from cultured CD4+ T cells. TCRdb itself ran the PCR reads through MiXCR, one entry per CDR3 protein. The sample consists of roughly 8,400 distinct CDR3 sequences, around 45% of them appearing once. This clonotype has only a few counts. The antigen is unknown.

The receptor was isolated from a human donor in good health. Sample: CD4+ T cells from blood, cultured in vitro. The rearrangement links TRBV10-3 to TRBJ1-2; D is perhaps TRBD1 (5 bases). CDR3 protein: CAIRRRRDAANYGYTF. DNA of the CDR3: TGTGCCATCAGGAGAAGGAGGGACGCAGCTAACTATGGCTACACCTTC.